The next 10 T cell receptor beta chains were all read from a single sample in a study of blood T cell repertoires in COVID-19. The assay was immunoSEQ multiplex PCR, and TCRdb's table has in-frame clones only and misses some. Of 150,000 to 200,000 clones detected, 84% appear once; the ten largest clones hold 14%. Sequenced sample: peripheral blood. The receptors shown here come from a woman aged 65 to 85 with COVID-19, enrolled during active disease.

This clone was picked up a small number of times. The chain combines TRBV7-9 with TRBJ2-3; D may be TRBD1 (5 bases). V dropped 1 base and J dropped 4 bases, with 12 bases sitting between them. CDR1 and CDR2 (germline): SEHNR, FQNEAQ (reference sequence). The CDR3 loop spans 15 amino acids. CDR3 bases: TGTGCCAGCAGCTTAGGCAGGGTTAACGCAGATACGCAGTATTTT. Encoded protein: CASSLGRVNADTQYF. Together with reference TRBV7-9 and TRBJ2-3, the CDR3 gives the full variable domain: DTGVSQNPRHKITKRGQNVTFRCDPISEHNRLYWYRQTLGQGPEFLTYFQNEAQLEKSRLLSDRFSAERPKGSFSTLEIQRTEQGDSAMYLCASSLGRVNADTQYFGPGTRLTVL.

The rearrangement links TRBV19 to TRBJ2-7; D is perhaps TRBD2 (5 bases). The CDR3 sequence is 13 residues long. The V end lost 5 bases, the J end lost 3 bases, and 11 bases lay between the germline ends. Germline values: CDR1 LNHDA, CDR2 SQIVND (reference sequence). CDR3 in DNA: TGTGCCAGTAGTCCCCGGGGAAGCTACGAGCAGTACTTC. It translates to CASSPRGSYEQYF.

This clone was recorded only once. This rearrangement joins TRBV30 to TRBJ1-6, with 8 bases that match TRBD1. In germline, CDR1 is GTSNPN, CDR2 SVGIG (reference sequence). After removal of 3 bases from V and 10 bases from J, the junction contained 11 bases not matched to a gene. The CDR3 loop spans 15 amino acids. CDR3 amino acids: CAWSVGWTGNSPLHF. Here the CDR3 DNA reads TGTGCCTGGAGCGTAGGCTGGACAGGGAACTCACCCCTCCACTTT.

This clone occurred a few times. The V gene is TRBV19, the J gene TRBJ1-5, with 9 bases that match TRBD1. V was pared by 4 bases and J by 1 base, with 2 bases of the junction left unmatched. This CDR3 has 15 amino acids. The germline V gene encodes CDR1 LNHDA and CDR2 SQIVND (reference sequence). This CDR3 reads CASSRGQGSNQPQHF. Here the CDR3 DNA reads TGTGCCAGTAGTAGGGGACAGGGAAGCAATCAGCCCCAGCATTTT. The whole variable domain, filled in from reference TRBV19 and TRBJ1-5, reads DGGITQSPKYLFRKEGQNVTLSCEQNLNHDAMYWYRQDPGQGLRLIYYSQIVNDFQKGDIAEGYSVSREKKESFPLTVTSAQKNPTAFYLCASSRGQGSNQPQHFGDGTRLSIL.

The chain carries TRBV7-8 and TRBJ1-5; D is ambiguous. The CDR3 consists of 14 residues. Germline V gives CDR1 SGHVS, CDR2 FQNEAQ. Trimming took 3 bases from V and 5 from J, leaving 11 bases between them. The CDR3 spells CASSFSSRDQPQHF. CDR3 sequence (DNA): TGTGCCAGCAGCTTTTCTTCTAGAGATCAGCCCCAGCATTTT.

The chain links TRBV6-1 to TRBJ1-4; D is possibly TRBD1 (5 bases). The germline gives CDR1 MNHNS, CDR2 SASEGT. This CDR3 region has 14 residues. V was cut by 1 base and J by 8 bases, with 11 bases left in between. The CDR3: CASSEEWGDEKLFF. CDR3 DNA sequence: TGTGCCAGCAGTGAAGAATGGGGGGACGAAAAACTGTTTTTT.

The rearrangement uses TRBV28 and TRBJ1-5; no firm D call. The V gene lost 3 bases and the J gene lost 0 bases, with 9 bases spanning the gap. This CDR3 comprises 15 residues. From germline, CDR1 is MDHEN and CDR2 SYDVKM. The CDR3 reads CASSLPEHSNQPQHF. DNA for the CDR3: TGTGCCAGCAGTTTGCCGGAGCATAGCAATCAGCCCCAGCATTTT.

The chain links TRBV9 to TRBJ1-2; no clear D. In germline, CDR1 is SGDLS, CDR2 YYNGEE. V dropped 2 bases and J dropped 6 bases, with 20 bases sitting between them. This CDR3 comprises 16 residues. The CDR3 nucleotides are TGTGCCAGCAGCGTCGAGGGCATTCCGGTATTCGATGGCTACACCTTC. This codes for CASSVEGIPVFDGYTF.

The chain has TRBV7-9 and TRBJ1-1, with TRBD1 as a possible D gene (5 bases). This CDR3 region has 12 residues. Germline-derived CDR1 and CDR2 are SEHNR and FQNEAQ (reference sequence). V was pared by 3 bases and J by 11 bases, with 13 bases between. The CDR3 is CASSFLLGAAFF. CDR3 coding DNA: TGTGCCAGCAGCTTTCTTCTAGGGGCGGCTTTCTTT.

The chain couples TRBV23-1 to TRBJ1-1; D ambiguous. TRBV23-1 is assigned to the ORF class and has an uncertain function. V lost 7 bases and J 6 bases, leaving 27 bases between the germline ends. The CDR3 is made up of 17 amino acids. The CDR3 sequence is CASKPPSRSPNEPEAFF. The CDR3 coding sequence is TGCGCCAGCAAGCCCCCCAGTAGGAGCCCGAATGAGCCTGAAGCTTTCTTT.